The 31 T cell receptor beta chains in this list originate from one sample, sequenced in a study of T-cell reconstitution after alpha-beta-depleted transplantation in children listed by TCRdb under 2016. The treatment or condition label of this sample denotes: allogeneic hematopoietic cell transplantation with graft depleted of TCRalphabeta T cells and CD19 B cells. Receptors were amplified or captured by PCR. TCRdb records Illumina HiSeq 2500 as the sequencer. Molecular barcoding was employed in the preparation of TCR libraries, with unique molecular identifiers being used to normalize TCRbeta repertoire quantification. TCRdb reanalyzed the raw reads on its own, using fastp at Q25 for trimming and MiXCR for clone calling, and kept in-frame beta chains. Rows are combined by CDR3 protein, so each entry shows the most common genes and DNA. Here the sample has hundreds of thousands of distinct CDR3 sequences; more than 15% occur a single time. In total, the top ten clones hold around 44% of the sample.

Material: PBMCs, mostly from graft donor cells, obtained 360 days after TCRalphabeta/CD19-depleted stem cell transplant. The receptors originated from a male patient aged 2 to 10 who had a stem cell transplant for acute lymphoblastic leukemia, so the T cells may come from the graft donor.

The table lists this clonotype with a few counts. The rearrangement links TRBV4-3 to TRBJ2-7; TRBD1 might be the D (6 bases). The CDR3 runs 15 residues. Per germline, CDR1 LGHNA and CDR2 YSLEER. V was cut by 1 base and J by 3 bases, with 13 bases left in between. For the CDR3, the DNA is TGCGCCAGCAGCCAAGTCAATAACAGGGTCTACGAGCAGTACTTC. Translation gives CASSQVNNRVYEQYF.

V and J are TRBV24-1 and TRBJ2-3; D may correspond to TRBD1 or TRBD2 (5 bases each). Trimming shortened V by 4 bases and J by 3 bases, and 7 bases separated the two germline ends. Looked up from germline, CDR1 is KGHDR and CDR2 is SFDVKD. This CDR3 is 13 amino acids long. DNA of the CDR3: TGTGCCACCAGTGAGAGGGGAACAGATACGCAGTATTTT. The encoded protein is CATSERGTDTQYF.

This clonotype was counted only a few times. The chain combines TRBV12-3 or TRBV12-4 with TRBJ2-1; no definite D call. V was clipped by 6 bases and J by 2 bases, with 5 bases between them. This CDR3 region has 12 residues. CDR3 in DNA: TGTGCCAGCAGAGTCACCTACAATGAGCAGTTCTTC. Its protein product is CASRVTYNEQFF.

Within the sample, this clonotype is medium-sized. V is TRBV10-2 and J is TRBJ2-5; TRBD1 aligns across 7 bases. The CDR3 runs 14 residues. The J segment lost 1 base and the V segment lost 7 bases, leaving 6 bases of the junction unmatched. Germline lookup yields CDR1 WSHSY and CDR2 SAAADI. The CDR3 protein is CASIRTGFQETQYF. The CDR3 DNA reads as TGCGCCAGCATCAGGACAGGTTTCCAAGAGACCCAGTACTTC.

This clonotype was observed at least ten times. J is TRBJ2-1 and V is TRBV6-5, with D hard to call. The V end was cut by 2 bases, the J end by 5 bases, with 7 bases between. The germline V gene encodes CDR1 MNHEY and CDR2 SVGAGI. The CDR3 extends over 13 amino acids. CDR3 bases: TGTGCCAGCAGTTACGGGCAGAACAATGAGCAGTTCTTC. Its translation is CASSYGQNNEQFF.

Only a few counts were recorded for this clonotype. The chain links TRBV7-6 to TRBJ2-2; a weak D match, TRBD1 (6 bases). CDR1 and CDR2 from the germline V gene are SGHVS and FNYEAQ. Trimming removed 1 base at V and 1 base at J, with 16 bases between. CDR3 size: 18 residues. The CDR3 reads CASSLEHLQTGNTGELFF. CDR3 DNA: TGTGCCAGCAGCTTAGAACACCTCCAGACAGGGAACACCGGGGAGCTGTTTTTT.

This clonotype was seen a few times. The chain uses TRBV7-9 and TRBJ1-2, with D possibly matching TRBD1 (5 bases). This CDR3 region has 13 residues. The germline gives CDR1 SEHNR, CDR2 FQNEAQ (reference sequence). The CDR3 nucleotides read TGTGGCTGGTCCCACAGGCTTGGCTATGGCTACACCTTC. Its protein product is CGWSHRLGYGYTF.

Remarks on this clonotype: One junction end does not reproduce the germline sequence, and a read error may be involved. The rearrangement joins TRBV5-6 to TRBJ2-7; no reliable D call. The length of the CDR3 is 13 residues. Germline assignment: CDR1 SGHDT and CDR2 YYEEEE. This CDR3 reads CAISPGRSYEQYF. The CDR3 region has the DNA TGTGCCATCAGCCCCGGGCGCAGTTACGAGCAGTACTTC. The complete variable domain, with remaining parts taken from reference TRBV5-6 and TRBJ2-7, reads DAGVTQSPTHLIKTRGQQVTLRCSPKSGHDTVSWYQQALGQGPQFIFQYYEEEERQRGNFPDRFSGHQFPNYSSELNVNALLLGDSALYLCAISPGRSYEQYFGPGTRLTVT.

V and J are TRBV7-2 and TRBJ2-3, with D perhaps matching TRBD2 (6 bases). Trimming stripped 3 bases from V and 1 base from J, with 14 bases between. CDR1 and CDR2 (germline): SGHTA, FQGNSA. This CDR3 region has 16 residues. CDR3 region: CASSFGKLAGTDTQYF. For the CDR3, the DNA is TGTGCCAGCAGCTTTGGCAAACTAGCCGGCACAGATACGCAGTATTTT.

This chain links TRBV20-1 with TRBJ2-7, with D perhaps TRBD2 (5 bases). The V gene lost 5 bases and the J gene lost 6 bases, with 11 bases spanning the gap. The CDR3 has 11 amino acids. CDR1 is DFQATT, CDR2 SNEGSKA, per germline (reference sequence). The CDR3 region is CSAPTTTEQYF. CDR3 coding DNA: TGCAGTGCTCCGACTACCACCGAGCAGTACTTC.

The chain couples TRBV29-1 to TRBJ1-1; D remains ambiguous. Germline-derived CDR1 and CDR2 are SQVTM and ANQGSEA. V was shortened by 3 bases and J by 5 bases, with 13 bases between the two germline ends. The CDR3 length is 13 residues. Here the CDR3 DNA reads TGCAGCGTTGATGCTGGGGTTAGGACTGAAGCTTTCTTT. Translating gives CSVDAGVRTEAFF. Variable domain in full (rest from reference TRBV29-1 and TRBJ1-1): SAVISQKPSRDICQRGTSLTIQCQVDSQVTMMFWYRQQPGQSLTLIATANQGSEATYESGFVIDKFPISRPNLTFSTLTVSNMSPEDSSIYLCSVDAGVRTEAFFGQGTRLTVV.

CDR3: CASSQGTDSIFYYEQYF. CDR3 sequence (DNA): TGTGCCAGCAGTCAAGGAACGGACAGCATATTCTACTACGAGCAGTACTTC. This sequence joins TRBV6-1 and TRBJ2-7; the D gene is possibly TRBD1 (6 bases). V lost 5 bases, J lost 3 bases, and 23 bases lay in between. Germline loops: CDR1 MNHNS, CDR2 SASEGT. The CDR3 has 17 amino acids.

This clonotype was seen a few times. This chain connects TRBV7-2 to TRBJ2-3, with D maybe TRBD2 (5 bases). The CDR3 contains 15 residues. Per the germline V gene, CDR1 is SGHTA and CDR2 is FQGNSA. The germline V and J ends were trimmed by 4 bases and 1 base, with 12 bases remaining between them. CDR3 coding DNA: TGTGCCAGCAGCTCATCGGTCGGGGGCACAGATACGCAGTATTTT. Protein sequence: CASSSSVGGTDTQYF. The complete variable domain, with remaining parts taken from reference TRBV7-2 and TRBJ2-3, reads GAGVSQSPSNKVTEKGKDVELRCDPISGHTALYWYRQSLGQGLEFLIYFQGNSAPDKSGLPSDRFSAERTGGSVSTLTIQRTQQEDSAVYLCASSSSVGGTDTQYFGPGTRLTVL.

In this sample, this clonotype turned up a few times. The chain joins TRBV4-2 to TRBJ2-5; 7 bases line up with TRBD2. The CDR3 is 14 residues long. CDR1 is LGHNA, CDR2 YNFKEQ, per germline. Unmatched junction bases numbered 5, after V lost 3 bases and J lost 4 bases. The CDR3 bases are TGTGCCAGCAGCCAGGGAGGGGAGGGAGAGACCCAGTACTTC. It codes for CASSQGGEGETQYF.

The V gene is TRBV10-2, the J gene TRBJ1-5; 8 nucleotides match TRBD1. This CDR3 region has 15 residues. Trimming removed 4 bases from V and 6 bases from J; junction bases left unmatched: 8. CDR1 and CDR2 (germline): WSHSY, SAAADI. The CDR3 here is CASSVSGQGSQPQHF. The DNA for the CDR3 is TGCGCCAGCAGTGTTTCAGGACAGGGCTCTCAGCCCCAGCATTTT.

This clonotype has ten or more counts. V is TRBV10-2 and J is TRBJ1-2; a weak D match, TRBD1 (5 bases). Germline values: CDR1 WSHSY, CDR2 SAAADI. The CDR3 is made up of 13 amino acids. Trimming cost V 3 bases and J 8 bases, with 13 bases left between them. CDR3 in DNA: TGCGCCAGCAGTGAAGGGTTAGGGGCGGGCTACACCTTC. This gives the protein CASSEGLGAGYTF.

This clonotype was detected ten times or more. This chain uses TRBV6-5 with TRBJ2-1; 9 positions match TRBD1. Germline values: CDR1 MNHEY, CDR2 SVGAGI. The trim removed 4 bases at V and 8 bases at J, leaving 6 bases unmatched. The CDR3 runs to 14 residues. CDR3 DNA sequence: TGTGCCAGCAGTTTTGGGACAGGGATCGATGAGCAGTTCTTC. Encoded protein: CASSFGTGIDEQFF.

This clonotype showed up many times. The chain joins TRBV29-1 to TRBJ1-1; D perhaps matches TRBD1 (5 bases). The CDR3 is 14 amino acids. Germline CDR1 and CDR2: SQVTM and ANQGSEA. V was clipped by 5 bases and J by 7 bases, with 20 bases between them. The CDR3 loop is CSVRGRSGGSEAFF. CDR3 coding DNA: TGCAGCGTTCGAGGGAGATCGGGGGGGAGTGAAGCTTTCTTT. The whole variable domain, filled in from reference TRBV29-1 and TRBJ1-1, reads SAVISQKPSRDICQRGTSLTIQCQVDSQVTMMFWYRQQPGQSLTLIATANQGSEATYESGFVIDKFPISRPNLTFSTLTVSNMSPEDSSIYLCSVRGRSGGSEAFFGQGTRLTVV.

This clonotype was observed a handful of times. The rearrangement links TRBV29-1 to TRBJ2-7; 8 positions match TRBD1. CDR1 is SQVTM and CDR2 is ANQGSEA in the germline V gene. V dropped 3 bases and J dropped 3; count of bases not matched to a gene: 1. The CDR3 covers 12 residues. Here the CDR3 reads CSVDGQGYEQYF. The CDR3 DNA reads TGCAGCGTTGATGGACAGGGCTACGAGCAGTACTTC.

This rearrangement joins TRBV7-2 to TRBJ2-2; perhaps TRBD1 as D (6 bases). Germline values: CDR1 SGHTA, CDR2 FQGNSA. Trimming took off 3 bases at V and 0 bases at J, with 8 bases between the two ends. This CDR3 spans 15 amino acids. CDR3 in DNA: TGTGCCAGCAGCTTGTGGGACACGAACACCGGGGAGCTGTTTTTT. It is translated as CASSLWDTNTGELFF.

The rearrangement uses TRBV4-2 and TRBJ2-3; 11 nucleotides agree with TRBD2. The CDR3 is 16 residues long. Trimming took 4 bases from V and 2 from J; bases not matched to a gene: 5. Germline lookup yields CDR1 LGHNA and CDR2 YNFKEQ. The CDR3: CASSPNSGRATDTQYF. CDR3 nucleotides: TGTGCCAGCAGCCCTAATAGCGGGAGGGCCACAGATACGCAGTATTTT.

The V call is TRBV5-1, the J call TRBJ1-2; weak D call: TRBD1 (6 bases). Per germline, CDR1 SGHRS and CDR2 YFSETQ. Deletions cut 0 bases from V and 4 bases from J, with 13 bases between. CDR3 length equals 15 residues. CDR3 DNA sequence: TGCGCCAGCAGCTTGGCCCGGACAGAAACCTATGGCTACACCTTC. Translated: CASSLARTETYGYTF. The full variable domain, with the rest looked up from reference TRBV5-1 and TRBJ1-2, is KAGVTQTPRYLIKTRGQQVTLSCSPISGHRSVSWYQQTPGQGLQFLFEYFSETQRNKGNFPGRFSGRQFSNSRSEMNVSTLELGDSALYLCASSLARTETYGYTFGSGTRLTVV.

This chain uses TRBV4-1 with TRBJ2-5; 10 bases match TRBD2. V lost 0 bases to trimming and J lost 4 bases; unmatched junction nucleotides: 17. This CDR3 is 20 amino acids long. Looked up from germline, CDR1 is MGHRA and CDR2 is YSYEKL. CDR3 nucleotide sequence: TGCGCCAGCAGCCAAGATAGAGGGGGACTAGCGCTTACCCTGGGAGAGACCCAGTACTTC. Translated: CASSQDRGGLALTLGETQYF.

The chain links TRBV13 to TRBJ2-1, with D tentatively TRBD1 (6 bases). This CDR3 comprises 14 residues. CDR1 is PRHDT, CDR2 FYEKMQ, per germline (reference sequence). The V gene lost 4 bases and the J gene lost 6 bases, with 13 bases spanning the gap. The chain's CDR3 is CASSSWTATNEQFF. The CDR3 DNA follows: TGTGCCAGCAGCTCATGGACAGCTACCAATGAGCAGTTCTTC.

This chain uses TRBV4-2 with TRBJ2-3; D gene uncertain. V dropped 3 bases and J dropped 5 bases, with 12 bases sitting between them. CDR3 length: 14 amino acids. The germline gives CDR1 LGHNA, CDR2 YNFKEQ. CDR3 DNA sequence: TGTGCCAGCAGCCATCCCTATGAGGTAGATACGCAGTATTTT. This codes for CASSHPYEVDTQYF.

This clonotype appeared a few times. This CDR3 is CASSFGVQGGGIEAFF. The CDR3 nucleotides are TGTGCCAGCAGTTTCGGTGTACAGGGGGGGGGCATTGAAGCTTTCTTT. This chain links TRBV12-3 or TRBV12-4 with TRBJ1-1; 8 nucleotides match TRBD1. CDR3 length equals 16 residues. The J segment lost 7 bases and the V segment lost 3 bases, leaving 13 bases of the junction unmatched.

CDR3 in amino acids: CASGIGTGANSPLHF. CDR3 nucleotides: TGTGCCAGCGGCATCGGGACAGGGGCAAATTCACCCCTCCACTTT. The chain employs TRBV27 and TRBJ1-6; 10 bases line up with TRBD1. V was pared by 8 bases and J by 7 bases, with 8 bases of the junction left unmatched. This CDR3 is built from 15 residues. Germline V gene lookup returns CDR1 MNHEY and CDR2 SMNVEV (reference sequence).

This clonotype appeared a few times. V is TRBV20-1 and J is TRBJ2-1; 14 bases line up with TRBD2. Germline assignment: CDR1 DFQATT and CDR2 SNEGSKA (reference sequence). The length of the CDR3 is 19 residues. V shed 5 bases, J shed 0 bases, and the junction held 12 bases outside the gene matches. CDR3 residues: CSAQYGLAGGPSSYNEQFF. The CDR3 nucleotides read TGCAGTGCTCAATATGGACTAGCGGGGGGCCCAAGCTCCTACAATGAGCAGTTCTTC.

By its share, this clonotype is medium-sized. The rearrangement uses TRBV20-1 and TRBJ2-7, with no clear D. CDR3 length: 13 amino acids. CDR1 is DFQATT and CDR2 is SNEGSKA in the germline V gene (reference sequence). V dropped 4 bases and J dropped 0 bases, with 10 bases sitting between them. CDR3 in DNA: TGCAGTGCTACCCCGGACGGCTCCTACGAGCAGTACTTC. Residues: CSATPDGSYEQYF.

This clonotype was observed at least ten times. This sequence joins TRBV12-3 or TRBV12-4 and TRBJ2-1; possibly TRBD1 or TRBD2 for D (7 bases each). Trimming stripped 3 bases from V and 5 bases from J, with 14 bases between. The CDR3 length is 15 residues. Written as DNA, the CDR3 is TGTGCCAGCAGTTTCGGGGGGACAGCCCACAATGAGCAGTTCTTC. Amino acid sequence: CASSFGGTAHNEQFF.

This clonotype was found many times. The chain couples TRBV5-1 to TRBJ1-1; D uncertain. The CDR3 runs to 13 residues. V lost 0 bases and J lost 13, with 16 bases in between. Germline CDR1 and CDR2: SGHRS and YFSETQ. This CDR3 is CASSLAGSANGFF. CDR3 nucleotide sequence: TGCGCCAGCAGCTTGGCCGGCAGCGCGAATGGTTTCTTT.